This T cell receptor beta chain was identified in a study of blood T cell repertoires in COVID-19. In the study overall: Donors in the United States, Italy and Spain gave samples during acute or convalescent COVID-19. PBMCs, B-cell-depleted T cells, or T cells were the source of the cDNA or gDNA that made up the material.

V dropped 5 bases and J dropped 2 bases, with 13 bases sitting between them. CDR1 is LNHDA, CDR2 SQIVND, per germline (reference sequence). The CDR3 sequence is 15 residues long. Produced via immunoSEQ multiplex PCR; TCRdb's table is partial and in-frame only. The sample has 100,000 to 150,000 clones; around four fifths are singletons. The sequence was obtained from a man older than 75 with active or convalescent COVID-19. The source material was peripheral blood. The rearrangement uses TRBV19 and TRBJ1-5; D gene uncertain. The CDR3 DNA is TGTGCCAGTAGTGACACCTACCAGGGCAATCAGCCCCAGCATTTT. Encoded protein: CASSDTYQGNQPQHF. The full variable domain, its missing parts supplied by reference TRBV19 and TRBJ1-5, is DGGITQSPKYLFRKEGQNVTLSCEQNLNHDAMYWYRQDPGQGLRLIYYSQIVNDFQKGDIAEGYSVSREKKESFPLTVTSAQKNPTAFYLCASSDTYQGNQPQHFGDGTRLSIL.